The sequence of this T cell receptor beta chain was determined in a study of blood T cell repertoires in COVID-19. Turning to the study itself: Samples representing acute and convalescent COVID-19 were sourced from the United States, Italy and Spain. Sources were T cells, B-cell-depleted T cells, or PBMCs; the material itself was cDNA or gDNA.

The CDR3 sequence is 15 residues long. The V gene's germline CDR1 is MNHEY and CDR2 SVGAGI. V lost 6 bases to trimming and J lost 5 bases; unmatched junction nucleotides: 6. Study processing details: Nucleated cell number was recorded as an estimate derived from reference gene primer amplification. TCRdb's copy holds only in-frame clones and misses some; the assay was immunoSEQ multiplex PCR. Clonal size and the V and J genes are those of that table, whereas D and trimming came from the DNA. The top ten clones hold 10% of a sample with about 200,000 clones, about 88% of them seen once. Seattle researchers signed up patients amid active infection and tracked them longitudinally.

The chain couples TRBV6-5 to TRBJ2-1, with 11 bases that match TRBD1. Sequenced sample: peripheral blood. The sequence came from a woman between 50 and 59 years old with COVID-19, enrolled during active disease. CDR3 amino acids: CASRKDRGRNNEQFF. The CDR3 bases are TGTGCCAGCAGAAAGGACAGGGGGCGCAACAATGAGCAGTTCTTC.